The 17 T cell receptor beta chains reported below all come from one sample, sequenced in a study of PD-1 blockade in mismatch repair-deficient tumors. The method was immunoSEQ multiplex PCR; TCRdb's version includes in-frame clones alone and lacks a portion of them. The profile covers 77,000 or so clones, with approximately 81% appearing a single time and less than 6% taken by the ten largest. Source: peripheral blood, taken 44 weeks after starting pembrolizumab. These receptors all stem from an adult with mismatch repair-deficient cancer.

The chain is built from TRBV11-3 and TRBJ2-1; D is uncertain. Germline loops: CDR1 SGHNT, CDR2 YENEEA. V lost 0 bases, J lost 6 bases, and 9 bases lay in between. The CDR3 covers 14 residues. The CDR3 nucleotides read TGTGCCAGCAGCTTAGATCGTAGCTCCAATGAGCAGTTCTTC. Amino acid sequence: CASSLDRSSNEQFF.

CDR3 bases: TGTGCCAGCAGCTTAGCGGGGGGGGACACCGGGGAGCTGTTTTTT. Its translation is CASSLAGGDTGELFF. The chain has TRBV11-2 and TRBJ2-2; TRBD2 agrees at 8 bases. The CDR3 has 15 amino acids. The V gene end was trimmed by 1 base and the J gene end by 3 bases; junction bases not matched to a gene: 1. The germline V gene has CDR1 SGHAT and CDR2 FQNNGV.

The chain combines TRBV19 with TRBJ2-2, with TRBD2 matching over 16 bases. The CDR3 spans 16 residues. V gave up 10 bases and J gave up 4 bases; unmatched junction bases: 6. Germline V CDR1 and CDR2: LNHDA, SQIVND (reference sequence). In DNA form, the CDR3 reads TGTGCCACTTCGGGACTAGCGGGAGGGTTCACCGGGGAGCTGTTTTTT. Amino acids: CATSGLAGGFTGELFF. Full variable domain (remainder filled in from reference TRBV19 and TRBJ2-2): DGGITQSPKYLFRKEGQNVTLSCEQNLNHDAMYWYRQDPGQGLRLIYYSQIVNDFQKGDIAEGYSVSREKKESFPLTVTSAQKNPTAFYLCATSGLAGGFTGELFFGEGSRLTVL.

This clone has only one observation. The rearrangement links TRBV28 to TRBJ2-2, with 11 bases that match TRBD1. Looked up from germline, CDR1 is MDHEN and CDR2 is SYDVKM. CDR3 length equals 16 residues. The ends lost 5 bases at V and 5 bases at J; junction bases unmatched: 7. CDR3 DNA: TGTGCCAGCAGTCAATGGGACAGGGGGAGGACCGGGGAGCTGTTTTTT. Protein sequence: CASSQWDRGRTGELFF. Combining the CDR3 with reference TRBV28 and TRBJ2-2 gives the whole variable domain DVKVTQSSRYLVKRTGEKVFLECVQDMDHENMFWYRQDPGLGLRLIYFSYDVKMKEKGDIPEGYSVSREKKERFSLILESASTNQTSMYLCASSQWDRGRTGELFFGEGSRLTVL.

The chain joins TRBV2 to TRBJ1-5; D is undetermined. Germline CDR1 and CDR2: SNHLY and FYNNEI. V was pared by 3 bases and J by 1 base, with 7 bases between. The CDR3 contains 14 residues. The CDR3 loop reads CASSDPGSNQPQHF. CDR3 in DNA: TGTGCCAGCAGTGATCCGGGAAGCAATCAGCCCCAGCATTTT.

For this clone: A junction end diverges from the germline sequence, so it may reflect a read error. The V and J genes are TRBV7-7 and TRBJ2-7; D not resolved. Germline CDR1 and CDR2: SSHAT and FNYEAQ (reference sequence). The CDR3 length is 13 residues. The CDR3 reads CASSVDMVREQYF. The DNA of the CDR3 is TGTGCTAGCAGCGTAGATATGGTCCGCGAGCAGTACTTC.

The V and J genes are TRBV6-5 and TRBJ1-1; D unclear. This CDR3 comprises 12 residues. Germline CDR1 MNHEY, CDR2 SVGAGI. The V gene lost 7 bases and the J gene lost 6 bases, with 12 bases spanning the gap. This CDR3 is CASTNVRSEAFF. The CDR3 nucleotides are TGTGCCAGCACCAACGTACGATCTGAAGCTTTCTTT.

The chain has TRBV2 and TRBJ1-1; the D gene is possibly TRBD1 (5 bases). The V gene's germline CDR1 is SNHLY and CDR2 FYNNEI. The CDR3 is 13 residues long. Between the trimmed V and J ends, which lost 8 bases and 0 bases, there was a span of 10 bases. CDR3 in DNA: TGTGCCAGCTGTCAGGGAATGAACACTGAAGCTTTCTTT. The encoded protein is CASCQGMNTEAFF.

The V call is TRBV4-3, the J call TRBJ1-2, with 11 bases matching TRBD1. The CDR3 sequence is 16 residues long. Germline lookup yields CDR1 LGHNA and CDR2 YSLEER. The V gene end was trimmed by 0 bases and the J gene end by 3 bases; junction bases not matched to a gene: 3. The CDR3 nucleotides are TGCGCCAGCAGCCAAGATTGGACAGGGGGCGACTATGGCTACACCTTC. Translated: CASSQDWTGGDYGYTF.

The V and J genes are TRBV4-2 and TRBJ2-7; maybe TRBD2 (5 bases). CDR1 is LGHNA and CDR2 is YNFKEQ in the germline V gene. V was cut by 10 bases and J by 0 bases, with 13 bases left in between. This CDR3 is 13 amino acids long. The CDR3 spells CATRAESSYEQYF. The CDR3 DNA sequence: TGTGCCACTCGAGCGGAGAGCTCCTACGAGCAGTACTTC.

This sequence joins TRBV11-1 and TRBJ1-2; a possible D gene is TRBD1 (5 bases). The CDR3 totals 17 residues. V was cut by 4 bases and J by 0 bases, with 18 bases left in between. The germline V gene has CDR1 SGHAT and CDR2 FQDESV (reference sequence). The CDR3 region is CASSSRGSRGANYGYTF. CDR3 bases: TGTGCCAGCAGCTCCCGGGGAAGTCGGGGGGCTAACTATGGCTACACCTTC.

The CDR3 protein is CASSTEGGIPAEQFF. CDR3 bases: TGTGCCAGCAGCACCGAGGGGGGTATTCCAGCTGAGCAGTTCTTC. This rearrangement joins TRBV9 to TRBJ2-1; possibly TRBD1 or TRBD2 for D (6 bases each). Deletions cut 4 bases from V and 9 bases from J, with 20 bases between. CDR1 SGDLS and CDR2 YYNGEE come from the germline V gene. The CDR3 is 15 residues long. The full variable domain, with the rest looked up from reference TRBV9 and TRBJ2-1, is DSGVTQTPKHLITATGQRVTLRCSPRSGDLSVYWYQQSLDQGLQFLIQYYNGEERAKGNILERFSAQQFPDLHSELNLSSLELGDSALYFCASSTEGGIPAEQFFGPGTRLTVL.

The chain recombines TRBV25-1 with TRBJ2-7; the D is unclear. V was shortened by 10 bases and J by 6 bases, with 22 bases between the two germline ends. CDR1 and CDR2 from the germline V gene are MGHDK and SYGVNS. This CDR3 is 14 amino acids long. The CDR3 nucleotides read TGTGCCACTTCCCCCGATACACCCTGGGGCGAGCAGTACTTC. Its translation is CATSPDTPWGEQYF.

The CDR3 sequence: CASSLLAGMNYEQYF. The CDR3, as DNA: TGTGCCAGTAGTTTGCTAGCGGGAATGAACTACGAGCAGTACTTC. The chain is built from TRBV19 and TRBJ2-7, with TRBD2 matching 9 bases. J gave up 3 bases and V 5 bases, and 8 bases lay outside the gene matches. CDR3 length: 15 residues. Germline assignment: CDR1 LNHDA and CDR2 SQIVND (reference sequence).

The rearrangement joins TRBV15 to TRBJ2-2, with TRBD1 identical over 9 bases. The length of the CDR3 is 15 residues. V trimming: 1 base; J trimming: 6 bases; junction bases outside the gene matches: 3. CDR1 and CDR2 (germline): LNHNV, YYDKDF (reference sequence). The CDR3, as DNA: TGTGCCACCAGCAGAGGGGGACAGGGATCCGGGGAGCTGTTTTTT. It is translated as CATSRGGQGSGELFF.

This chain joins TRBV11-3 and TRBJ2-1, with D perhaps matching TRBD2 (5 bases). The CDR3 runs to 15 residues. The V and J ends lost 1 base and 0 bases respectively, with 7 bases between them. Germline V gene sequence: CDR1 SGHNT, CDR2 YENEEA. The CDR3 coding sequence is TGTGCCAGCAGCTTAGTGAGCGGCTCCTACAATGAGCAGTTCTTC. It yields the protein CASSLVSGSYNEQFF.

In this sample, this clone turned up once. The chain employs TRBV6-1 and TRBJ1-2; 7 bases match TRBD1. The CDR3 length is 14 residues. The V and J ends lost 5 bases and 4 bases, in that order; junction bases with no gene match: 7. Per germline, CDR1 MNHNS and CDR2 SASEGT. The CDR3 is CASSRTGDGYGYTF. The CDR3 nucleotides are TGTGCCAGCAGTCGGACAGGAGACGGCTATGGCTACACCTTC.